This TCR beta chain was captured in a study of Ad26.COV2.S vaccination and SARS-CoV-2 variants. Study-wide background: Donor was one of the participants in the Ad26.COV2.S arm of the COV1001 trial.

Treatment of the sample: roughly 20 received Ad26.COV2.S at low or high dose, single or two shots; about 5 received placebo; per-sample allocation not given. Repertoires come from day 63 after the first vaccine or placebo injection. A Boston adult aged 18-55 years was the donor. Expression of Wuhan-strain SARS-CoV-2 spike came from the Ad26 vector that formed the vaccine. Measured with immunoSEQ multiplex PCR; TCRdb has only the in-frame clones, and not every one. The sample has about 410,000 clones, roughly 90% seen once. Remarks on this clone: Its antigen is unknown.

The CDR3 spans 15 residues. The V and J ends lost 2 bases and 4 bases, in that order; junction bases with no gene match: 6. Germline CDR1 is MGHRA and CDR2 is YSYEKL. Broader study findings: Whether participants received vaccine or placebo, their non-spike TCR breadth was similar.

This chain uses TRBV4-1 with TRBJ1-2; TRBD1 aligns across 8 bases. Material: peripheral blood, obtained in a trial of Ad26.COV2.S vaccine versus placebo. The receptor was derived from a person between 18 and 65 years old who received the Ad26.COV2.S COVID-19 vaccine or a placebo. CDR3 nucleotide sequence: TGCGCCAGCAGCCAAAATTCAGGGGGCATCTATGGCTACACCTTC. Translation: CASSQNSGGIYGYTF.